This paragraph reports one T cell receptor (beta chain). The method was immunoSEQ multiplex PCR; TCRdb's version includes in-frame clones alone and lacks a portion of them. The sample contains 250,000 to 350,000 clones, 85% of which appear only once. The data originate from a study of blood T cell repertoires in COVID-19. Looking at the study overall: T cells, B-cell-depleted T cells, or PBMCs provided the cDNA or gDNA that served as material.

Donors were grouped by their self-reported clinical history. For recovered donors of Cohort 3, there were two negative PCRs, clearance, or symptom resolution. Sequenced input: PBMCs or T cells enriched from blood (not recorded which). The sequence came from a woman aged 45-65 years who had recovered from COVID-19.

CDR3 amino acids: CASSNGQGNQPQHF. The CDR3 DNA is TGTGCCAGCAGCAATGGACAGGGCAATCAGCCCCAGCATTTT. The chain uses TRBV3-1 (or the pseudogene TRBV3-2) and TRBJ1-5; TRBD1 matches 7 bases. This CDR3 is 14 amino acids long. Germline lookup yields CDR1 LGHDT and CDR2 YNNKEL (reference sequence). The J segment lost 2 bases and the V segment lost 5 bases, leaving 3 bases of the junction unmatched.